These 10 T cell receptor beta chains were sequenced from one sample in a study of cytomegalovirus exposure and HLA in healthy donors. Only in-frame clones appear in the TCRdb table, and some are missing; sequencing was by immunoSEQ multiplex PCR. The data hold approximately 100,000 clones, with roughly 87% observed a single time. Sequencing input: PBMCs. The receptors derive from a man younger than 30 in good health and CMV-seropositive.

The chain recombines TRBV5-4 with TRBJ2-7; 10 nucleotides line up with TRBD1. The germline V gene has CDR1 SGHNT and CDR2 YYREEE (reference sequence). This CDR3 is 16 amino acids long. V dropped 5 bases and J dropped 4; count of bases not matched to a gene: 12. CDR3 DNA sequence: TGTGCCAGCAGTAACGGACAGGGGGGTTTTTTATACGAGCAGTACTTC. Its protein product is CASSNGQGGFLYEQYF.

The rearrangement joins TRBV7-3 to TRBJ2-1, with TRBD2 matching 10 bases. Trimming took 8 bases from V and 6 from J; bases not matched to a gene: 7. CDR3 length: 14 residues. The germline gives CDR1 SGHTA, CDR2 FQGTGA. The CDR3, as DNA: TGTGCCAGCTCCGCTAGCGGGAGAAGCAATGAGCAGTTCTTC. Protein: CASSASGRSNEQFF. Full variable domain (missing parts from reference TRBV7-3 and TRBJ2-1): GAGVSQTPSNKVTEKGKYVELRCDPISGHTALYWYRQSLGQGPEFLIYFQGTGAADDSGLPNDRFFAVRPEGSVSTLKIQRTERGDSAVYLCASSASGRSNEQFFGPGTRLTVL.

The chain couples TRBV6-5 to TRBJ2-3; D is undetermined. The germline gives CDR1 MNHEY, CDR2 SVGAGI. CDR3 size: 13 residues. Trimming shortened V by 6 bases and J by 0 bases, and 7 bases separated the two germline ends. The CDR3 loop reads CASSPISTDTQYF. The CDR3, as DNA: TGTGCCAGCAGCCCTATTAGCACAGATACGCAGTATTTT.

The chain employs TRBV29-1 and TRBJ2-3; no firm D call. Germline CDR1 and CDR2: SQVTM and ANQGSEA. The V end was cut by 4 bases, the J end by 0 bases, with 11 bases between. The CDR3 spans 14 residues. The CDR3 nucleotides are TGCAGCGTTGCGCCGCCGGGTAGCACAGATACGCAGTATTTT. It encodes CSVAPPGSTDTQYF.

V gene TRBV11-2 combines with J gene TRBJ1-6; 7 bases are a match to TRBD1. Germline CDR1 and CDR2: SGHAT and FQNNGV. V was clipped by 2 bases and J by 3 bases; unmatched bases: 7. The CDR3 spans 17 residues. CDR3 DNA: TGTGCCAGCAGCTTAATGGCGGGACAGCTCTATAATTCACCCCTCCACTTT. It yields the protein CASSLMAGQLYNSPLHF. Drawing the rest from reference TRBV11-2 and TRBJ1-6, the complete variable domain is EAGVAQSPRYKIIEKRQSVAFWCNPISGHATLYWYQQILGQGPKLLIQFQNNGVVDDSQLPKDRFSAERLKGVDSTLKIQPAKLEDSAVYLCASSLMAGQLYNSPLHFGNGTRLTVT.

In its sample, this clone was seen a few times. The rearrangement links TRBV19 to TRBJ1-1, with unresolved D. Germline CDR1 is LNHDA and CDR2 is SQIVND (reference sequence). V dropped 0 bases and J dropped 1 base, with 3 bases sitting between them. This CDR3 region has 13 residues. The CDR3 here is CASSIEQNTEAFF. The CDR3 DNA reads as TGTGCCAGTAGTATAGAACAGAACACTGAAGCTTTCTTT.

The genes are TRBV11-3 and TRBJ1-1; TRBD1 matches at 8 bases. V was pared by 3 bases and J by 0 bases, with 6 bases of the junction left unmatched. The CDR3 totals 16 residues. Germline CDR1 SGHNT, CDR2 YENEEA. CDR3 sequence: CASSLGQERVNTEAFF. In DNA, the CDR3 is TGTGCCAGCAGCTTGGGACAGGAGAGGGTGAACACTGAAGCTTTCTTT. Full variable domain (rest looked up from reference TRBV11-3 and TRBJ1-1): EAGVVQSPRYKIIEKKQPVAFWCNPISGHNTLYWYLQNLGQGPELLIRYENEEAVDDSQLPKDRFSAERLKGVDSTLKIQPAELGDSAVYLCASSLGQERVNTEAFFGQGTRLTVV.

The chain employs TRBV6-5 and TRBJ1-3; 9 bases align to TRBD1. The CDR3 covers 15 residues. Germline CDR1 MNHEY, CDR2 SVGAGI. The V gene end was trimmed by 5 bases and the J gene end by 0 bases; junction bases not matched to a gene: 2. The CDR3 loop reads CASSRQGDSGNTIYF. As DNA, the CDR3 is TGTGCCAGCAGTAGACAGGGGGACTCTGGAAACACCATATATTTT.

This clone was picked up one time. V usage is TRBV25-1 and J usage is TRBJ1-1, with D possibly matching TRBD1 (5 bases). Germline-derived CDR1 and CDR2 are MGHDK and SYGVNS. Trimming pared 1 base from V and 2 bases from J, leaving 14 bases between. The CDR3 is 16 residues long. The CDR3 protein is CASSESLAGSNTEAFF. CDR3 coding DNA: TGTGCCAGCAGTGAATCCTTGGCAGGGTCAAACACTGAAGCTTTCTTT.

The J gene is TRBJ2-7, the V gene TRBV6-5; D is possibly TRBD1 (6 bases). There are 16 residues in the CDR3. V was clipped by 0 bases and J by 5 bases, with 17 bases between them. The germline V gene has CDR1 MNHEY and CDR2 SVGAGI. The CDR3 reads CASSYSTGPLYHEQYF. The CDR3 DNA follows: TGTGCCAGCAGTTACTCTACAGGGCCCTTATATCACGAGCAGTACTTC.